The 24 T cell receptor beta chains listed next were all sequenced from one sample in a study of metastatic and nonmetastatic thyroid tumors. TCRdb recomputed clones from the PCR reads via MiXCR. The sample consists of tens of thousands of clones, under 4.5% of them appearing once. No patient received treatment before thyroid surgery. The sequencing input was blood. The receptors were gathered from a female donor with papillary thyroid cancer or a benign thyroid nodule (not recorded which). Some clones in this sample may be carry-over from other donors' samples.

This clone turned up a few times. V and J are TRBV6-1 and TRBJ2-7; no clear D gene. V lost 4 bases, J lost 3 bases, and 7 bases lay in between. This CDR3 has 12 amino acids. Germline CDR1 MNHNS, CDR2 SASEGT. This CDR3 reads CASSGWGYEQYF. The CDR3 nucleotides read TGTGCCAGCAGTGGATGGGGCTACGAGCAGTACTTC.

This clone was counted at least ten times. The gene calls are TRBV7-9 and TRBJ2-2; tentative D call: TRBD2 (5 bases). The germline CDR1 and CDR2 sequences are SEHNR and FQNEAQ (reference sequence). Trimming cost V 4 bases and J 7 bases, with 10 bases left between them. CDR3 length equals 13 residues. The CDR3: CASSSGWGGELFF. The CDR3 DNA reads TGTGCCAGCAGCTCGGGATGGGGCGGGGAGCTGTTTTTT.

This clone has at least ten counts. Here the CDR3 DNA reads TGTGCCAGCAGCGCAACTAGCGGGTATCAAGAGACCCAGTACTTC. Protein product: CASSATSGYQETQYF. J is TRBJ2-5 and V is TRBV9; 9 bases line up with TRBD2. This CDR3 has 15 residues. Trimming at V came to 3 bases and at J to 2 bases, leaving 5 bases not matched to a gene. From germline, CDR1 is SGDLS and CDR2 YYNGEE.

This clone was counted a few times. The V and J genes are TRBV5-1 and TRBJ2-7; the D gene is possibly TRBD2 (5 bases). The germline gives CDR1 SGHRS, CDR2 YFSETQ. Trimming took off 6 bases at V and 2 bases at J, with 12 bases between the two ends. This CDR3 is 13 amino acids long. CDR3 nucleotide sequence: TGCGCCAGCAACGTCGAGGGTGCCTACGAGCAGTACTTC. Residues: CASNVEGAYEQYF.

This clone was counted a few times. The rearrangement links TRBV24-1 to TRBJ1-2, with 7 bases matching TRBD1. This CDR3 is 14 amino acids long. In germline, CDR1 is KGHDR, CDR2 SFDVKD. V gave up 3 bases and J gave up 5 bases; unmatched junction bases: 5. The CDR3 DNA follows: TGTGCCACCAGTGATGAGGGGGCGTCGTATGGCTACACCTTC. It is translated as CATSDEGASYGYTF.

This clone came up a few times. The junction shows a germline mismatch at one end, possibly a read error. This sample includes further DNA sequences coding for the same CDR3. V is TRBV7-9 and J is TRBJ2-2, with a weak D call TRBD2 (6 bases). There are 16 residues in the CDR3. The germline V gene encodes CDR1 SEHNR and CDR2 FQNEAQ (reference sequence). CDR3 in amino acids: CASSSLRDSRPGELFF. The DNA for the CDR3 is TGTGCCAGCAGCTCGTTAAGGGACTCCCGTCCCGGGGAACTGTTTTTT.

In its sample, this clone was seen many times. The V gene is TRBV10-1, the J gene TRBJ2-5; the D gene is possibly TRBD2 (5 bases). CDR1 is WNHNN and CDR2 is SYGVQD in the germline V gene (reference sequence). The CDR3 spans 11 residues. V was shortened by 5 bases and J by 5 bases, with 6 bases between the two germline ends. The CDR3 coding sequence is TGCGCCAGCAGTCGAGGGGAGACCCAGTACTTC. Translating it yields CASSRGETQYF.

This clone was counted between two and nine times. This chain connects TRBV27 to TRBJ2-1; no clear D. Germline V gene lookup returns CDR1 MNHEY and CDR2 SMNVEV (reference sequence). Trimming took 7 bases from V and 7 from J, leaving 8 bases between them. The CDR3 is made up of 11 amino acids. The CDR3 sequence is CASTKANEQFF. The CDR3 bases are TGTGCCAGCACGAAGGCTAATGAGCAGTTCTTC.

This clone was seen ten or more times. V gene TRBV20-1 combines with J gene TRBJ2-7; 10 bases agree with TRBD2. This CDR3 spans 17 amino acids. V lost 0 bases, J lost 4 bases, and 12 bases stayed unmatched. Germline V lookup: CDR1 DFQATT, CDR2 SNEGSKA (reference sequence). The CDR3 DNA is TGCAGTGCTAGAGATCGGAGGGAAGCGGGAGGGCATTACGAGCAGTACTTC. This translates into CSARDRREAGGHYEQYF.

This clone was observed a handful of times. The chain employs TRBV29-1 and TRBJ2-7, with 7 bases fitting TRBD1. Germline CDR1 reads SQVTM; CDR2 reads ANQGSEA. The CDR3 extends over 12 amino acids. V gave up 7 bases and J gave up 5 bases; unmatched junction bases: 8. The CDR3 DNA reads as TGCAGCGCCTGCTGGGACAGAAACGAGCAGTACTTC. Its protein product is CSACWDRNEQYF.

This clone was seen a handful of times. The CDR3 DNA sequence: TGTGCCAGCAGACCCCTTTGGGACAATGAGCAGTTCTTC. Protein product: CASRPLWDNEQFF. This sequence joins TRBV6-2 or TRBV6-3 and TRBJ2-1; D is undetermined. Germline CDR1 reads MNHEY; CDR2 reads SVGEGT. The CDR3 contains 13 residues. V lost 6 bases to trimming and J lost 5 bases, with 11 bases between them.

A word on this clone: Possible read error: a much larger clone is one base away. The CDR3 region is CASSYRDTQYF. CDR3 bases: TGTGCCAGCAGCTACAGAGATACGCAGTATTTT. The chain is built from TRBV28 and TRBJ2-3, with unresolved D. The CDR3 is 11 residues long. V was clipped by 6 bases and J by 5 bases, with 6 bases between them. Germline V CDR1 and CDR2: MDHEN, SYDVKM.

This clone was seen at least ten times. The CDR3 DNA reads TGTGCCAGCAGTATGAGCGGGACAAGGGGCACAGATACGCAGTATTTT. Its protein product is CASSMSGTRGTDTQYF. The genes are TRBV28 and TRBJ2-3; tentatively, D is TRBD2 (7 bases). With 5 bases removed from V and 1 base from J, the gap between germline ends came to 16 bases. Germline V gives CDR1 MDHEN, CDR2 SYDVKM. The CDR3 covers 16 residues.

The chain links TRBV11-3 to TRBJ2-7; D gene ambiguous. CDR1 and CDR2 from the germline V gene are SGHNT and YENEEA. V was cut by 2 bases and J by 1 base, with 12 bases left in between. The CDR3 sequence is 15 residues long. The CDR3 DNA sequence: TGTGCCAGCAGCTTAAATCCGGGCCCTTCCTACGAGCAGTACTTC. Protein sequence: CASSLNPGPSYEQYF.

This clone came up a few times. The chain links TRBV20-1 to TRBJ2-2; D call uncertain. Trimming removed 0 bases from V and 2 bases from J, with 7 bases in between. Germline-derived CDR1 and CDR2 are DFQATT and SNEGSKA (reference sequence). The CDR3 length is 14 residues. The CDR3 region has the DNA TGCAGTGCTAGAGATAACGGTAACACCGGGGAGCTGTTTTTT. Its protein product is CSARDNGNTGELFF.

The chain is built from TRBV12-3 or TRBV12-4 and TRBJ2-3, with 10 nucleotides matching TRBD2. Unmatched junction bases numbered 6, after V lost 6 bases and J lost 3 bases. The length of the CDR3 is 15 residues. The CDR3 region has the DNA TGTGCCAGCAGCTACTCTAGCGGGGGAACAGATACGCAGTATTTT. This encodes CASSYSSGGTDTQYF.

This clone has at least ten counts. The chain couples TRBV19 to TRBJ2-1; TRBD2 matches at 9 bases. This CDR3 comprises 16 residues. V lost 6 bases, J lost 2 bases, and 8 bases stayed unmatched. Germline V gene sequence: CDR1 LNHDA, CDR2 SQIVND (reference sequence). The CDR3 loop reads CASSSLAGDAYNEQFF. In DNA, the CDR3 is TGTGCCAGTAGCTCATTAGCGGGAGACGCCTACAATGAGCAGTTCTTC.

A remark on this clone: A read error may produce the germline difference seen at one junction end. The CDR3 protein is CSASGGASGRRDTRYF. The CDR3 DNA reads as TGCAGTGCTAGCGGGGGCGCTAGCGGGCGCAGAGATACGCGGTATTTT. The chain recombines TRBV20-1 with TRBJ2-3; 8 bases are shared with TRBD2. Per the germline V gene, CDR1 is DFQATT and CDR2 is SNEGSKA (reference sequence). CDR3 size: 16 residues.

The table lists this clone with a few counts. V gene TRBV5-1 combines with J gene TRBJ1-2; D gene uncertain. CDR1 and CDR2 (germline): SGHRS, YFSETQ. Trimming removed 2 bases from V and 6 bases from J, with 14 bases in between. The CDR3 covers 14 residues. The CDR3, as DNA: TGCGCCAGCAGCTTTACGGCCGGCGACCATGGCTACACCTTC. Residues: CASSFTAGDHGYTF.

This clone was observed a few times. This sequence joins TRBV5-1 and TRBJ2-1, with 8 bases matching TRBD2. Trimming at V came to 2 bases and at J to 8 bases, leaving 6 bases not matched to a gene. The CDR3 has 14 amino acids. CDR1 and CDR2 (germline): SGHRS, YFSETQ. The CDR3 region is CASSFGGASDEQFF. The CDR3 nucleotides read TGCGCCAGCAGCTTCGGGGGGGCCTCAGATGAGCAGTTCTTC.

This clone was seen ten or more times. V and J are TRBV28 and TRBJ2-7; 8 nucleotides agree with TRBD2. The germline gives CDR1 MDHEN, CDR2 SYDVKM. With 6 bases clipped from V and 0 bases from J, the junction kept 4 bases outside the gene matches. CDR3 size: 14 residues. The CDR3 DNA sequence: TGTGCCAGCAGACTGACTAGCGCCTCCTACGAGCAGTACTTC. The encoded protein is CASRLTSASYEQYF.

The V and J genes are TRBV30 and TRBJ1-2; a weak D match, TRBD1 (5 bases). Trimming took off 3 bases at V and 0 bases at J, with 8 bases between the two ends. The CDR3 spans 13 residues. Per the germline V gene, CDR1 is GTSNPN and CDR2 is SVGIG (reference sequence). The CDR3 reads CAWSRATNYGYTF. DNA for the CDR3: TGTGCCTGGAGCAGGGCCACTAACTATGGCTACACCTTC. The full variable domain, with the rest looked up from reference TRBV30 and TRBJ1-2, is SQTIHQWPATLVQPVGSPLSLECTVEGTSNPNLYWYRQAAGRGLQLLFYSVGIGQISSEVPQNLSASRPQDRQFILSSKKLLLSDSGFYLCAWSRATNYGYTFGSGTRLTVV.

This clone was counted many times. The chain uses TRBV5-4 and TRBJ2-7; D unclear. Trimming cost V 4 bases and J 7 bases, with 18 bases left between them. CDR1 and CDR2 from the germline V gene are SGHNT and YYREEE (reference sequence). The CDR3 is 14 amino acids. CDR3 protein: CASSNNQVGSEQYF. CDR3 nucleotide sequence: TGTGCCAGCAGCAATAATCAGGTCGGATCAGAGCAGTACTTC.

This clone was seen more than once but under ten times. Here the CDR3 reads CASSFRTGLDYTF. CDR3 bases: TGTGCCAGCAGCTTCCGGACAGGGTTAGACTACACCTTC. The chain couples TRBV12-3 or TRBV12-4 to TRBJ1-2, with 8 bases aligning to TRBD1. Germline trimming cut 6 bases from V and 10 bases from J; bases unmatched to any gene: 10. The CDR3 extends over 13 amino acids.